One and the same sample provided the 9 T cell receptor beta chains below, sequenced in a study. Adaptor-ligated barcode primers were used to amplify TRBV12-4/TRBJ1-2 clonotypes. TCRdb independently ran MiXCR on the multiplex PCR reads; one entry per CDR3 protein. The sample has some 330 distinct CDR3 sequences; around 20% are singletons. Tregs were sorted as CD4+CD25+CD127-/low cells. Specimen: Tregs sorted from blood. The receptors originated from a female donor with breast cancer.

This clonotype is large within its sample. The genes are TRBV12-3 or TRBV12-4 and TRBJ1-2; 7 bases line up with TRBD1. The CDR3 extends over 11 amino acids. V was pared by 6 bases and J by 10 bases, with 5 bases of the junction left unmatched. The CDR3 region has the DNA TGTGCCAGCAGAGCAACAGGGGTCTACACCTTC. It codes for CASRATGVYTF.

This clonotype ranks as large (0.1 to 1%). The genes are TRBV12-3 or TRBV12-4 and TRBJ1-2; D not certain. Deletions cut 1 base from V and 0 bases from J, with 9 bases between. This CDR3 spans 15 amino acids. CDR3 nucleotide sequence: TGTGCCAGCAGTTTAGTTCCGACTCCTAACTATGGCTACACCTTC. Protein sequence: CASSLVPTPNYGYTF.

The chain employs TRBV12-3 or TRBV12-4 and TRBJ1-2; D is uncertain. CDR3 length equals 13 residues. V lost 8 bases and J lost 8, with 18 bases in between. CDR3 protein: CASAYDGRQGYTF. CDR3 DNA sequence: TGTGCCAGCGCCTACGACGGGAGGCAAGGCTACACCTTC.

This clonotype is classed as medium-sized (0.01 to 0.1%). The chain employs TRBV12-3 or TRBV12-4 and TRBJ1-2; TRBD1 aligns across 9 bases. V lost 5 bases and J lost 4; bases outside the gene matches: 5. The CDR3 is made up of 14 amino acids. For the CDR3, the DNA is TGTGCCAGCAGTGGGACAGGGCCGGGCTATGGCTACACCTTC. Encoded protein: CASSGTGPGYGYTF.

The chain joins TRBV12-3 or TRBV12-4 to TRBJ1-2; maybe TRBD1 (5 bases). CDR3 size: 14 residues. Trimming removed 5 bases from V and 6 bases from J, with 16 bases in between. CDR3 protein: CASSITPQGDGYTF. The CDR3 nucleotides read TGTGCCAGCAGTATAACTCCCCAAGGGGATGGCTACACCTTC.

This clonotype ranks as hyperexpanded. The V call is TRBV12-3 or TRBV12-4, the J call TRBJ1-2; TRBD1 matches at 9 bases. V shed 7 bases, J shed 8 bases, and the junction held 8 bases outside the gene matches. The CDR3 contains 13 residues. The CDR3 DNA is TGTGCCAGCATGGACAGGGGACTTCACGGCTACACCTTC. Translation gives CASMDRGLHGYTF.

This clonotype is categorized as large. The chain recombines TRBV12-3 or TRBV12-4 with TRBJ1-2, with 9 bases identical to TRBD1. V was pared by 5 bases and J by 4 bases, with 8 bases of the junction left unmatched. The CDR3 contains 15 residues. The CDR3: CASSPTDRGPYGYTF. CDR3 in DNA: TGTGCCAGCAGTCCTACGGACAGGGGCCCCTATGGCTACACCTTC.

Only a few counts were recorded for this clonotype. V usage is TRBV12-3 or TRBV12-4 and J usage is TRBJ1-2; TRBD1 matches 9 bases. Germline trimming cut 5 bases from V and 5 bases from J; bases unmatched to any gene: 12. The CDR3 consists of 16 residues. CDR3 coding DNA: TGTGCCAGCAGTGATTCGCCGGGACAGGGAATTTATGGCTACACCTTC. It is translated as CASSDSPGQGIYGYTF.

This clonotype is categorized as large. The V and J genes are TRBV12-3 or TRBV12-4 and TRBJ1-2; possibly TRBD1 for D (5 bases). V shed 6 bases and J shed 8 bases, with 13 bases lying between them. The CDR3 has 12 amino acids. The CDR3 sequence: CASRPTGGGYTF. The CDR3, as DNA: TGTGCCAGCAGACCCACAGGAGGCGGCTACACCTTC.